This T cell receptor beta chain originates from a study of human CD8 memory T cell subsets. Production of TCR beta libraries used UMI-labeled 5' RACE as the method. TCRdb reprocessed the 5' RACE reads and stores each CDR3 protein as one record, lacking DNA. The sample data list 8,000 or so distinct CDR3 sequences. TPEX cells, early memory CD8+ T cells with exhausted-like traits, were CCR7+ PD-1+ TIGIT+. The RNA's source was duplicate vials of about 140,000 sorted CD8+ T cells per subset. Germline CDR1 and CDR2: SGHNT and YENEEA. The length of the CDR3 is 21 residues. The sample consisted of CD8+ T cells from PBMCs. The clonotype was recovered from a human donor in good health. The rearrangement uses TRBV11-3 and TRBJ2-1; TCRdb names TRBD2, which stays unverified in the absence of DNA. The CDR3 loop reads CASSLHLRTSVSIPFYNEQFF. The whole variable domain, remainder taken from reference TRBV11-3 and TRBJ2-1, is EAGVVQSPRYKIIEKKQPVAFWCNPISGHNTLYWYLQNLGQGPELLIRYENEEAVDDSQLPKDRFSAERLKGVDSTLKIQPAELGDSAVYLCASSLHLRTSVSIPFYNEQFFGPGTRLTVL.